This T cell receptor (beta chain) was documented in a study of CD8 T cells in Susac syndrome. CDR3 length: 15 amino acids. The V gene lost 3 bases and the J gene lost 0 bases, with 11 bases spanning the gap. CDR1 and CDR2 from the germline V gene are MNHEY and SMNVEV (reference sequence). A quantity of about 0.45 to 1 ug RNA underwent reverse transcription using random hexamers. TCRdb fed the immunoSEQ multiplex PCR reads into MiXCR, producing one record per CDR3 protein. The sample shows roughly 200,000 distinct CDR3 sequences, around 95% of them seen only once. This clonotype is a singleton in its sample.

The J gene is TRBJ1-1, the V gene TRBV27; D is perhaps TRBD1 (5 bases). The TCR sequence derives from a human donor with multiple sclerosis. Material: CD4+ T cells from PBMCs. The CDR3 region is CASSFGGPMNTEAFF. CDR3 bases: TGTGCCAGCAGTTTCGGGGGACCAATGAACACTGAAGCTTTCTTT.